This T cell receptor beta chain was identified in a study of T cells in Graves' hyperthyroidism and ophthalmopathy. Fresh 10 ml peripheral blood yielded PBMCs. The count of this clonotype is one. Researchers amplified the TCR beta CDR3 regions from RNA transcripts. The HTBI primer set served for first-round RT-PCR of the TCR CDR3. TCRdb used MiXCR to reprocess the multiplex PCR reads, holding one entry per CDR3 protein. This table has about 640,000 distinct CDR3 sequences, more than 20% appearing once. Germline-derived CDR1 and CDR2 are LGHNA and YNFKEQ. With 0 bases clipped from V and 7 bases from J, the junction kept 9 bases outside the gene matches. The CDR3 has 16 amino acids.

This sequence was found in a man aged 25-40 years with Graves' ophthalmopathy. Sequencing was performed on blood. The chain recombines TRBV4-2 with TRBJ2-7; 10 nucleotides match TRBD2. The CDR3 protein is CASSQEQASGRHEQYF. The CDR3, as DNA: TGTGCCAGCAGCCAAGAACAGGCTAGCGGGAGACATGAGCAGTACTTC.